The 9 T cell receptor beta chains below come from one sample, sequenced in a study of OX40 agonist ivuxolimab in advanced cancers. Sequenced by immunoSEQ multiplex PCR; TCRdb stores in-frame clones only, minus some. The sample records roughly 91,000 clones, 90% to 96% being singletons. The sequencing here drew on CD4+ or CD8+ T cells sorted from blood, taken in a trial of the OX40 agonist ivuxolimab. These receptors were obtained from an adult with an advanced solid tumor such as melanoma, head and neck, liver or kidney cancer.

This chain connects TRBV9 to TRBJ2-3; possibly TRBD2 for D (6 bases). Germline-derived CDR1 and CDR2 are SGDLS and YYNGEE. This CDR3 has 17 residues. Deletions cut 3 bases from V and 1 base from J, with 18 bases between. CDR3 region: CASSGSPLVAGTDTQYF. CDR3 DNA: TGTGCCAGCAGCGGATCCCCGTTAGTAGCGGGCACAGATACGCAGTATTTT.

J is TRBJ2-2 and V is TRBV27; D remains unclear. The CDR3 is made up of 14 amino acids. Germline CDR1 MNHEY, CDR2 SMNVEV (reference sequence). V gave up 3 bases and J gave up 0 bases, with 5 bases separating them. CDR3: CASSFSSNTGELFF. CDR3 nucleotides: TGTGCCAGCAGTTTTTCTTCGAACACCGGGGAGCTGTTTTTT.

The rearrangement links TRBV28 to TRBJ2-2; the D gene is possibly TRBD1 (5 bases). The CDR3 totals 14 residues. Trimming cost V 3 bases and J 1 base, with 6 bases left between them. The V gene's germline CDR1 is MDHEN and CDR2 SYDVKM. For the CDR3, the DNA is TGTGCCAGCAGTTTTACAGGGAACACCGGGGAGCTGTTTTTT. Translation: CASSFTGNTGELFF.

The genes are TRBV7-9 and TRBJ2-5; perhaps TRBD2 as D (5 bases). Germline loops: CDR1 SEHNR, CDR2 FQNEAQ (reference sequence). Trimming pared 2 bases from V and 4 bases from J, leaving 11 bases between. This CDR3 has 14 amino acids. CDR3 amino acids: CASSLRWGAETQYF. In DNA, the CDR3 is TGTGCCAGCAGCTTACGGTGGGGAGCAGAGACCCAGTACTTC.

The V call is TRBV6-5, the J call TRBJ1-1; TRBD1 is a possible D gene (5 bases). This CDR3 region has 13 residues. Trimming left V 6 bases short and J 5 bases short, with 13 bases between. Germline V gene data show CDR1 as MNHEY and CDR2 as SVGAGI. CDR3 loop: CASRSAGGTEAFF. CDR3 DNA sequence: TGTGCCAGCAGGTCCGCGGGGGGGACTGAAGCTTTCTTT.

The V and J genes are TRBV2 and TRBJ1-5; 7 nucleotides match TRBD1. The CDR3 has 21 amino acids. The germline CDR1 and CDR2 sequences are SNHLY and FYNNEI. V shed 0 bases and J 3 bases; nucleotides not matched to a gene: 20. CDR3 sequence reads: CASSEARGFDRDELYNQPQHF. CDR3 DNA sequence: TGTGCCAGCAGTGAAGCGAGGGGATTCGACAGGGACGAATTATACAATCAGCCCCAGCATTTT.

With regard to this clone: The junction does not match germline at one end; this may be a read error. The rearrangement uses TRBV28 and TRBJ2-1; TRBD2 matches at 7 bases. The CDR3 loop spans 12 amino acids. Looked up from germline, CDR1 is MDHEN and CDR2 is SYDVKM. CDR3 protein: CASSLLANGQFF. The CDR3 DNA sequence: TGTGCCAGCAGCTTACTAGCGAATGGGCAGTTCTTC.

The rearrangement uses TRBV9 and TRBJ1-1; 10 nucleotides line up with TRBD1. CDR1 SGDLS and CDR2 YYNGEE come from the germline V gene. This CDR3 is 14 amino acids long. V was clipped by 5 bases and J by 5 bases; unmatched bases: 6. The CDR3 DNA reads TGTGCCAGCAGTCTGACAGGGGGCAATACTGAAGCTTTCTTT. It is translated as CASSLTGGNTEAFF.

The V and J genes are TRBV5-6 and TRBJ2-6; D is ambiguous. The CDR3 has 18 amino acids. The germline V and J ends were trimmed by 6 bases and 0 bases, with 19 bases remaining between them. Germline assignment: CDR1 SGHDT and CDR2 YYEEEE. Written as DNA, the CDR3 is TGTGCCAGCACCCCCCCGCGTCCCGGGTACTCTGGGGCCAACGTCCTGACTTTC. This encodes CASTPPRPGYSGANVLTF.